The clone carrying this T cell receptor beta chain was counted between two and nine times. Antigen specificity is unknown. The ViraFEST assay expanded antigen-specific CD4+ T cells with viral peptide pools before sequencing. Cultured cells yielded isolated CD4+ T cells after approximately nine days. Having tested negative for nucleocapsid antibodies, the vaccine recipients showed no prior SARS-CoV-2 infection. Half the medium was swapped for IL-2 medium on days 3 and 7. The CDR3 is 12 residues long. Looked up from germline, CDR1 is SNHLY and CDR2 is FYNNEI. J was trimmed by 5 bases and V by 6 bases; bases with no gene match: 1. Produced via immunoSEQ multiplex PCR; TCRdb's table is partial and in-frame only. The repertoire consists of about 52,000 clones, with roughly three quarters occurring once and the leading ten covering just over 6%. These data are taken from a study of vaccination effects on CD4 cells after COVID-19. General observations from the study: Vaccine- and infection-induced clones showed marked clonal contraction late following vaccination. Early post-infection timepoints were missing from the study, which also had few convalescent patients.

This chain uses TRBV2 with TRBJ1-2, with 9 positions matching TRBD1. The sequences come from CD4+ T cells from PBMCs cultured with HCoV-OC43 spike peptides, collected before COVID-19 vaccination. The subset is: HCoV-OC43 spike overlapping peptide pool stimulation. This receptor was taken from a human donor who received a COVID-19 vaccine. CDR3 coding DNA: TGTGCCAGCAGGGACAGGGGTTATGGCTACACCTTC. This gives the protein CASRDRGYGYTF. The complete variable domain, with remaining parts taken from reference TRBV2 and TRBJ1-2, reads EPEVTQTPSHQVTQMGQEVILRCVPISNHLYFYWYRQILGQKVEFLVSFYNNEISEKSEIFDDQFSVERPDGSNFTLKIRSTKLEDSAMYFCASRDRGYGYTFGSGTRLTVV.